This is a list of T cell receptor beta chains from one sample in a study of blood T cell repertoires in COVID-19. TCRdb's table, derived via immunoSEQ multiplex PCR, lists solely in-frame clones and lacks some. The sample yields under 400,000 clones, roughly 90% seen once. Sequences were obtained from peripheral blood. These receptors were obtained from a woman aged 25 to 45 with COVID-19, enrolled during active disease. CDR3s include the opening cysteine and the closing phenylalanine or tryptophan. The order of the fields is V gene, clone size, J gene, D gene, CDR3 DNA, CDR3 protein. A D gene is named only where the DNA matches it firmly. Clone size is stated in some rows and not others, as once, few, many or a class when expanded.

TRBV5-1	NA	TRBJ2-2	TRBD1	TGCGCCAGCAGCATAAGCCGGGACAGGAACACCGGGGAGCTGTTTTTT	CASSISRDRNTGELFF
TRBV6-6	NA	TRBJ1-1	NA	TGTGCCAGCAGTCCAGGGGTTTTCGCTGAAGCTTTCTTT	CASSPGVFAEAFF
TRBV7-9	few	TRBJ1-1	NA	TGTGCCAGCAGCTTATCCCGCACAGGGATGAACACTGAAGCTTTCTTT	CASSLSRTGMNTEAFF
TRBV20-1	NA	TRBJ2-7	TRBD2	TGCAGTGCACTAGCGGACTACGAGCAGTACTTC	CSALADYEQYF
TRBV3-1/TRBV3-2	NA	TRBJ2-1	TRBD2	TGTGCCAGCAGCCGATCCAGCGGGAGTGGGTTTGAGCAGTTCTTC	CASSRSSGSGFEQFF
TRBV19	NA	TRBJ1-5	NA	TGTGCCAGTAGTATGGGCAGCTCCCTAAGCCAGCCCCAGCATTTT	CASSMGSSLSQPQHF
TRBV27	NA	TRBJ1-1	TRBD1	TGTGCCAGCAGCCCAGGGGGGATTGAAGCTTTCTTT	CASSPGGIEAFF
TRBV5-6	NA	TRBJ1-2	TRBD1	TGTGCCAGCAGGCAGGACAGGGCCCCCTATGGCTACACCTTC	CASRQDRAPYGYTF
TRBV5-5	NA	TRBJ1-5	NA	TGTGCCAGCAGCTTGGAGTCGGTCCGGTTCGGTCAGCCCCAGCATTTT	CASSLESVRFGQPQHF
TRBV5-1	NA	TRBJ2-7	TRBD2	TGCGCCAGCAGCTTCGGGGGGAGCGGGTACGAGCAGTACTTC	CASSFGGSGYEQYF
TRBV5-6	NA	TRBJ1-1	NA	TGTGCCAGCAGCGGCGTGGCCGCCGGAGGGACTGAAGCTTTCTTT	CASSGVAAGGTEAFF
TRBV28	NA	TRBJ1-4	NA	TGTGCCAGCAGTTTTCCTAGGGGGAGGGTTAACGAAAAACTGTTTTTT	CASSFPRGRVNEKLFF
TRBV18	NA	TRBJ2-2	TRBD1	TGTGCCAGCTCACTAGGACAGGGAGAAACCGGGGAGCTGTTTTTT	CASSLGQGETGELFF
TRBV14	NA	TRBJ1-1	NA	TGTGCCAGCAGCCACAGGGACACTGAAGCTTTCTTT	CASSHRDTEAFF
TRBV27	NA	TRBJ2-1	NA	TGTGCCAGCAGTTTTGCCGGTTACTCCTACAATGAGCAGTTCTTC	CASSFAGYSYNEQFF